What follows are 19 T cell receptor beta chains derived from one specimen sequenced in a study of blood T cell repertoires in COVID-19. TCRdb keeps only in-frame clones here, not all; method: immunoSEQ multiplex PCR. Among about 300,000 clones listed, 75% to 90% were seen once. Sequences were obtained from PBMCs or T cells enriched from blood (not recorded which). Source of these receptors: a woman in her twenties or thirties who had been exposed to COVID-19.

The chain uses TRBV15 and TRBJ2-3; tentative D call: TRBD2 (6 bases). Trimming took 2 bases from V and 2 from J, leaving 20 bases between them. CDR3 length: 18 amino acids. From germline, CDR1 is LNHNV and CDR2 YYDKDF (reference sequence). CDR3 bases: TGTGCCACCAGCAGACCAACCCGACGGGGCGGGGTCACAGATACGCAGTATTTT. This sequence encodes CATSRPTRRGGVTDTQYF.

The rearrangement joins TRBV6-5 to TRBJ2-5, with D maybe TRBD2 (5 bases). The CDR3 has 15 residues. V was clipped by 3 bases and J by 5 bases, with 16 bases between them. Germline CDR1 MNHEY, CDR2 SVGAGI. In DNA form, the CDR3 reads TGTGCCAGCAGTTATCTAGAGGGCTCATGGGAGACCCAGTACTTC. As protein: CASSYLEGSWETQYF.

The chain links TRBV1 to TRBJ2-7; TRBD2 is taken as the D call from the table, unchecked against the DNA. TRBV1 is assigned pseudogene status. This CDR3 comprises 15 residues. The DNA of the CDR3 is TGCACCAGCAGCCAACCAAAGCGGCCCGGCTACGAGCAGTACTTC. Translation: CTSSQPKRPGYEQYF.

This chain joins TRBV4-2 and TRBJ1-1, with no clear D. V was shortened by 1 base and J by 8 bases, with 11 bases between the two germline ends. The CDR3 covers 13 residues. CDR1 is LGHNA and CDR2 is YNFKEQ in the germline V gene. CDR3 sequence: CASSQVAISEAFF. The CDR3 nucleotides are TGTGCCAGCAGCCAAGTCGCGATCTCCGAAGCTTTCTTT.

V gene TRBV9 combines with J gene TRBJ1-2; weak D call: TRBD1 (5 bases). The CDR3 consists of 13 residues. Between the trimmed V and J ends, which lost 3 bases and 5 bases, there was a span of 11 bases. CDR1 and CDR2 from the germline V gene are SGDLS and YYNGEE. Written as DNA, the CDR3 is TGTGCCAGCAGCGGCCCTGGGGGGTATGGCTACACCTTC. It specifies CASSGPGGYGYTF.

V gene TRBV18 combines with J gene TRBJ1-2, with D perhaps TRBD1 (6 bases). The CDR3 runs to 16 residues. The germline CDR1 and CDR2 sequences are KGHSH and LQKENI. The V end was cut by 3 bases, the J end by 1 base, with 15 bases between. The chain's CDR3 is CASSPSEGQRNYGYTF. The CDR3 region has the DNA TGTGCCAGCTCACCTAGCGAAGGACAGCGTAACTATGGCTACACCTTC.

The chain couples TRBV3-1 (or the pseudogene TRBV3-2) to TRBJ2-4, with D uncertain. The CDR3 sequence is 18 residues long. Trimming removed 0 bases from V and 1 base from J, with 16 bases in between. Germline V gene sequence: CDR1 LGHDT, CDR2 YNNKEL (reference sequence). The CDR3 reads CASSQDWRKIKAKNIQYF. In DNA, the CDR3 is TGTGCCAGCAGCCAAGATTGGAGAAAAATTAAGGCCAAAAACATTCAGTACTTC.

The V call is TRBV9, the J call TRBJ1-1; 8 bases align to TRBD1. The length of the CDR3 is 15 residues. J was trimmed by 3 bases and V by 3 bases; bases with no gene match: 7. Germline values: CDR1 SGDLS, CDR2 YYNGEE. The CDR3 region has the DNA TGTGCCAGCAGCGGGACAGGGTCTTTGGACACTGAAGCTTTCTTT. Translated: CASSGTGSLDTEAFF. Based on the CDR3 plus reference TRBV9 and TRBJ1-1, the full variable domain is DSGVTQTPKHLITATGQRVTLRCSPRSGDLSVYWYQQSLDQGLQFLIQYYNGEERAKGNILERFSAQQFPDLHSELNLSSLELGDSALYFCASSGTGSLDTEAFFGQGTRLTVV.

The chain joins TRBV9 to TRBJ1-1; TRBD1 might be the D (6 bases). V dropped 0 bases and J dropped 1 base, with 7 bases sitting between them. The germline V gene has CDR1 SGDLS and CDR2 YYNGEE. The CDR3 runs to 14 residues. CDR3 coding DNA: TGTGCCAGCAGCGTAGAACAGGGGAACACTGAAGCTTTCTTT. Its protein product is CASSVEQGNTEAFF.

The CDR3 protein is CASTSHDVPGGYF. Here the CDR3 DNA reads TGTGCCAGCACTTCGCATGACGTACCGGGAGGGTATTTT. J is TRBJ2-3 and V is TRBV28; 7 bases are a match to TRBD2. The CDR3 covers 13 residues. Germline CDR1 and CDR2: MDHEN and SYDVKM. V gave up 7 bases and J gave up 14 bases; unmatched junction bases: 15.

This chain joins TRBV9 and TRBJ2-3; D perhaps matches TRBD2 (6 bases). The CDR3 covers 17 residues. Germline values: CDR1 SGDLS, CDR2 YYNGEE. V was cut by 0 bases and J by 6 bases, with 20 bases left in between. CDR3 sequence: CASSVEGRGHIGDTQYF. CDR3 bases: TGTGCCAGCAGCGTAGAGGGGCGGGGCCATATTGGTGATACGCAGTATTTT.

This clone was detected only a few times. The chain carries TRBV4-3 and TRBJ1-2; 9 nucleotides match TRBD1. The CDR3 loop spans 14 amino acids. Germline loops: CDR1 LGHNA, CDR2 YSLEER. Trimming at V came to 3 bases and at J to 7 bases, leaving 6 bases not matched to a gene. The CDR3 spells CASSQDRGGGGYTF. In DNA, the CDR3 is TGCGCCAGCAGCCAGGACAGGGGCGGTGGTGGCTACACCTTC.

The chain combines TRBV28 with TRBJ1-2; tentative D call: TRBD1 (5 bases). CDR3 length: 12 amino acids. V was shortened by 3 bases and J by 9 bases, with 11 bases between the two germline ends. Germline V gives CDR1 MDHEN, CDR2 SYDVKM. The CDR3: CASSLEGMSYTF. DNA of the CDR3: TGTGCCAGCAGTTTGGAGGGGATGAGCTACACCTTC.

The chain couples TRBV6-5 to TRBJ1-6, with 7 nucleotides matching TRBD1. The J segment lost 9 bases and the V segment lost 0 bases, leaving 8 bases of the junction unmatched. The CDR3 contains 16 residues. CDR1 is MNHEY and CDR2 is SVGAGI in the germline V gene. CDR3 protein: CASSYSNTGAFSPLHF. The CDR3 nucleotides read TGTGCCAGCAGTTACTCCAATACAGGGGCATTTTCACCCCTCCACTTT.

The CDR3 DNA reads TGTGCCAGCAGCGTAGAAGGAGAGTCTGGAAACACCATATATTTT. This sequence encodes CASSVEGESGNTIYF. The chain couples TRBV9 to TRBJ1-3; no clear D. CDR3 length: 15 residues. Trimming took off 0 bases at V and 1 base at J, with 8 bases between the two ends. The germline V gene encodes CDR1 SGDLS and CDR2 YYNGEE.

The V call is TRBV19, the J call TRBJ2-7, with 8 bases lining up with TRBD1. V lost 6 bases to trimming and J lost 6 bases; unmatched junction nucleotides: 4. The CDR3 runs 12 residues. The germline V gene has CDR1 LNHDA and CDR2 SQIVND (reference sequence). CDR3 loop: CASRQTGGEQYF. The CDR3 DNA sequence: TGTGCCAGTAGACAAACAGGGGGCGAGCAGTACTTC.

The rearrangement joins TRBV12-5 to TRBJ2-6; 7 bases fit TRBD1. Looked up from germline, CDR1 is LGHNT and CDR2 is FRNRAP. This CDR3 has 17 amino acids. V dropped 4 bases and J dropped 2; count of bases not matched to a gene: 8. CDR3 bases: TGTGCTAGTGGTTCGCCGGGACAGAAAACTGGGGCCAACGTCCTGACTTTC. It specifies CASGSPGQKTGANVLTF.

The rearrangement uses TRBV27 and TRBJ1-2; tentative D call: TRBD1 (6 bases). The CDR3 covers 14 residues. The germline V and J ends were trimmed by 2 bases and 0 bases, with 7 bases remaining between them. From germline, CDR1 is MNHEY and CDR2 SMNVEV (reference sequence). The CDR3 DNA follows: TGTGCCAGCAGTTTAGGACAGCCTAACTATGGCTACACCTTC. Amino acid sequence: CASSLGQPNYGYTF.

There are a few counts of this clone. CDR3 sequence (DNA): TGTGCCAGCAGTTACGCCAGGGTCTCTGGGGCCAACGTCCTGACTTTC. It specifies CASSYARVSGANVLTF. The V and J genes are TRBV6-5 and TRBJ2-6, with a possible D match to TRBD1 (5 bases). The V gene's germline CDR1 is MNHEY and CDR2 SVGAGI. V shed 2 bases and J shed 0 bases, with 8 bases lying between them. The CDR3 is 16 amino acids.